The clone carrying this TCR beta chain was observed a handful of times. Antigen: not known. The same CDR3 is also encoded by other DNA sequences in this sample. This record belongs to a study of T cell responses to AZD1222 COVID-19 vaccine. Study results and caveats: The donor cohort was predominantly white British with a female majority, and clonal diversity may have been underestimated. Unmutated variant regions are reportedly targeted by nearly half of spike-specific TCRs. Every sample of the repertoires postdated the peak T cell response. Researchers report vaccine-associated CD4 TCRs spanning spike, with dominance at 160-218 and 743-854.

Germline V gene data show CDR1 as GTSNPN and CDR2 as SVGIG (reference sequence). With 0 bases removed from V and 6 bases from J, the gap between germline ends came to 4 bases. The CDR3 totals 11 residues. The data were produced by immunoSEQ multiplex PCR, yet TCRdb's version contains in-frame clones alone and is incomplete. This sample yields over 150,000 clones, of which 70% to 90% are seen a single time; around 5.8% belongs to the top ten. The sequence was collected from an adult in good health. This sample comprised peripheral blood, obtained on day 0 of AZD1222 vaccination. The V gene is TRBV30, the J gene TRBJ2-3, with D unresolved. CDR3 nucleotides: TGTGCCTGGAGTGTTGGGGATACGCAGTATTTT. This codes for CAWSVGDTQYF.